The 29 T cell receptor beta chains in this list originate from one sample, sequenced in a study of blood T cell repertoires in COVID-19. Some clones are missing from TCRdb's copy, which holds only in-frame ones; the method was immunoSEQ multiplex PCR. The sample records 150,000 or so clones, around 78% being singletons. Source material: PBMCs or T cells enriched from blood (not recorded which). The receptors derive from a woman between 50 and 59 years old who had recovered from COVID-19.

The V gene is TRBV2, the J gene TRBJ1-1; TRBD1 matches 11 bases. This CDR3 contains 15 residues. After removal of 10 bases from V and 1 base from J, the junction contained 8 bases not matched to a gene. CDR1 and CDR2 from the germline V gene are SNHLY and FYNNEI. CDR3 nucleotides: TGTGCCACAACTACTGGACAGGGGGCGAACACTGAAGCTTTCTTT. Amino acid sequence: CATTTGQGANTEAFF.

The chain couples TRBV4-1 to TRBJ1-2; no clear D. The CDR3 contains 16 residues. From germline, CDR1 is MGHRA and CDR2 YSYEKL. Trimming shortened V by 6 bases and J by 2 bases, and 19 bases separated the two germline ends. The DNA of the CDR3 is TGCGCCAGCAGTCAAAGGGTCGGGAGCGACAACTATGGCTACACCTTC. Encoded protein: CASSQRVGSDNYGYTF.

The chain uses TRBV7-2 and TRBJ1-3; 7 bases are a match to TRBD1. CDR3 size: 16 residues. V gave up 5 bases and J gave up 0 bases; unmatched junction bases: 7. Looked up from germline, CDR1 is SGHTA and CDR2 is FQGNSA. Here the CDR3 reads CASSVQQGFSGNTIYF. The CDR3, as DNA: TGTGCCAGCAGCGTACAACAGGGGTTCTCTGGAAACACCATATATTTT.

This chain connects TRBV27 to TRBJ1-6; possibly TRBD1 for D (5 bases). Trimming cost V 3 bases and J 7 bases, with 10 bases left between them. The CDR3 consists of 14 residues. CDR1 is MNHEY, CDR2 SMNVEV, per germline (reference sequence). CDR3 sequence: CASSFLQANSPLHF. For the CDR3, the DNA is TGTGCCAGCAGTTTCTTACAGGCCAATTCACCCCTCCACTTT.

The chain joins TRBV19 to TRBJ1-1, with D uncertain. This CDR3 region has 15 residues. Germline CDR1 reads LNHDA; CDR2 reads SQIVND (reference sequence). V was trimmed by 0 bases and J by 2 bases, leaving 10 bases between them. The CDR3 nucleotides are TGTGCCAGTAGTATAGATCAAGGCGGTAACACTGAAGCTTTCTTT. This gives the protein CASSIDQGGNTEAFF.

The chain carries TRBV28 and TRBJ2-7, with 14 positions matching TRBD2. Germline CDR1 and CDR2: MDHEN and SYDVKM. The CDR3 contains 17 residues. J was trimmed by 3 bases and V by 6 bases; bases with no gene match: 10. The CDR3 nucleotides read TGTGCCAGCAGACCAGGACTAGCGGGGGGCCCCTTCTACGAGCAGTACGTC. It encodes CASRPGLAGGPFYEQYV.

This clone was picked up a small number of times. Distinct nucleotide sequences in the sample also encode this CDR3. The chain employs TRBV28 and TRBJ2-3; no reliable D call. The CDR3 has 14 residues. Germline CDR1 MDHEN, CDR2 SYDVKM. The V end was cut by 3 bases, the J end by 1 base, with 8 bases between. CDR3 sequence: CASSFVAGTDTQYF. The CDR3 nucleotides are TGTGCCAGCAGTTTTGTGGCCGGCACAGATACGCAGTATTTT.

The CDR3 region is CASSAQGLADNEQFF. The DNA of the CDR3 is TGTGCCAGCAGCGCCCAGGGACTAGCGGACAATGAGCAGTTCTTC. The V call is TRBV9, the J call TRBJ2-1; 11 bases line up with TRBD2. V lost 3 bases to trimming and J lost 5 bases; unmatched junction nucleotides: 4. Germline V gives CDR1 SGDLS, CDR2 YYNGEE. The CDR3 consists of 15 residues.

This chain uses TRBV29-1 with TRBJ2-4; D is possibly TRBD2 (6 bases). V dropped 4 bases and J dropped 8 bases, with 12 bases sitting between them. The CDR3 loop spans 12 amino acids. Germline CDR1 SQVTM, CDR2 ANQGSEA. The CDR3 region has the DNA TGCAGCGTTGCCCCGCCGGGGGACATTCAGTACTTC. Its translation: CSVAPPGDIQYF.

The V gene is TRBV19, the J gene TRBJ1-4; D gene unclear. Trimming removed 11 bases from V and 3 bases from J, with 13 bases in between. The length of the CDR3 is 13 residues. CDR1 is LNHDA, CDR2 SQIVND, per germline (reference sequence). CDR3 coding DNA: TGTGCCTCTCAACGGGGAGCTAATGAAAAACTGTTTTTT. Translation: CASQRGANEKLFF.

The chain joins TRBV21-1 to TRBJ2-7; the table's D call, TRBD2, was not checked against the DNA. TRBV21-1 is recorded as a pseudogene. The length of the CDR3 is 14 residues. The CDR3 DNA sequence: TGTGCCAGCAGCAACCAGGGACTTACCAACGAGCAGTACGTC. This sequence encodes CASSNQGLTNEQYV.

The V and J genes are TRBV11-2 and TRBJ2-2; possible D gene TRBD2, 5 bases. Germline loops: CDR1 SGHAT, CDR2 FQNNGV. Between the trimmed V and J ends, which lost 7 bases and 2 bases, there was a span of 20 bases. The CDR3 runs 17 residues. Here the CDR3 DNA reads TGTGCCAGCACCAACACCGGAGGCCTACTTAACACCGGGGAGCTGTTTTTT. It translates to CASTNTGGLLNTGELFF.

The chain links TRBV5-1 to TRBJ1-5; D might be TRBD1 (6 bases). There are 14 residues in the CDR3. Between the trimmed V and J ends, which lost 0 bases and 2 bases, there was a span of 6 bases. The germline CDR1 and CDR2 sequences are SGHRS and YFSETQ. CDR3 amino acids: CASSLGTGNQPQHF. CDR3 coding DNA: TGCGCCAGCAGCTTGGGGACAGGCAATCAGCCCCAGCATTTT.

The rearrangement uses TRBV6-5 and TRBJ1-1; tentatively, D is TRBD1 (5 bases). This CDR3 is built from 15 residues. With 5 bases removed from V and 10 bases from J, the gap between germline ends came to 23 bases. Germline CDR1 reads MNHEY; CDR2 reads SVGAGI. CDR3 nucleotides: TGTGCCAGCAGTCCCACTCGGACATCCCGATCTGGAGCTTTCTTT. Amino acids: CASSPTRTSRSGAFF.

The V call is TRBV15, the J call TRBJ1-2, with 7 nucleotides matching TRBD1. The CDR3 runs 16 residues. Looked up from germline, CDR1 is LNHNV and CDR2 is YYDKDF (reference sequence). V trimming: 1 base; J trimming: 1 base; junction bases outside the gene matches: 6. CDR3 nucleotide sequence: TGTGCCACCAGCAGAGGGGGACAGAGCCATAACTATGGCTACACCTTC. Its protein product is CATSRGGQSHNYGYTF.

V and J are TRBV7-2 and TRBJ1-1; D might be TRBD1 (6 bases). V was clipped by 4 bases and J by 1 base, with 10 bases between them. Per the germline V gene, CDR1 is SGHTA and CDR2 is FQGNSA. This CDR3 has 14 residues. CDR3 loop: CASSSTGWNTEAFF. The DNA for the CDR3 is TGTGCCAGCAGCTCGACAGGCTGGAACACTGAAGCTTTCTTT.

This sequence joins TRBV30 and TRBJ1-2; tentative D call: TRBD1 (6 bases). Germline V lookup: CDR1 GTSNPN, CDR2 SVGIG (reference sequence). V was shortened by 4 bases and J by 8 bases, with 23 bases between the two germline ends. This CDR3 contains 15 residues. The CDR3 reads CAWTPRGLGVWGYTF. The CDR3 region has the DNA TGTGCCTGGACCCCAAGGGGGTTAGGGGTCTGGGGCTACACCTTC.

This chain connects TRBV4-3 to TRBJ2-2; 8 nucleotides agree with TRBD1. The CDR3 sequence is 17 residues long. V lost 0 bases, J lost 4 bases, and 7 bases stayed unmatched. Germline CDR1 is LGHNA and CDR2 is YSLEER. The CDR3 spells CASSQDWRQGTTGELFF. CDR3 DNA: TGCGCCAGCAGCCAAGATTGGAGACAGGGGACCACCGGGGAGCTGTTTTTT.

V usage is TRBV14 and J usage is TRBJ1-6; a weak D match, TRBD1 (5 bases). Germline V gives CDR1 SGHDN, CDR2 FVKESK. The CDR3 is made up of 14 amino acids. Trimming stripped 3 bases from V and 7 bases from J, with 10 bases between. DNA for the CDR3: TGTGCCAGCAGCCAGGCGTACAGGAATTCACCCCTCCACTTT. Translating it yields CASSQAYRNSPLHF.

The chain uses TRBV10-2 and TRBJ1-1, with unresolved D. Germline assignment: CDR1 WSHSY and CDR2 SAAADI. This CDR3 is built from 12 residues. V was clipped by 3 bases and J by 5 bases, with 7 bases between them. The CDR3 sequence is CASSEAATEAFF. The CDR3 DNA sequence: TGCGCCAGCAGTGAAGCGGCAACTGAAGCTTTCTTT.

The V and J genes are TRBV5-1 and TRBJ1-4; no definite D call. Germline values: CDR1 SGHRS, CDR2 YFSETQ. The CDR3 spans 14 residues. Trimming cost V 6 bases and J 0 bases, with 9 bases left between them. The CDR3 reads CASTVSSTNEKLFF. In DNA form, the CDR3 reads TGCGCCAGCACCGTCAGTTCAACTAATGAAAAACTGTTTTTT.

V and J are TRBV6-5 and TRBJ1-2; D possibly corresponds to TRBD1 (5 bases). The germline V and J ends were trimmed by 8 bases and 6 bases, with 22 bases remaining between them. The germline gives CDR1 MNHEY, CDR2 SVGAGI. The CDR3 loop spans 15 amino acids. The CDR3 DNA reads TGTGCCAGCGGTCTTAGTGGGGCAGTCGCGGATGGCTACACCTTC. Residues: CASGLSGAVADGYTF.

The chain combines TRBV18 with TRBJ2-7; a possible D gene is TRBD1 (5 bases). This CDR3 has 14 amino acids. V shed 2 bases and J shed 2 bases, with 10 bases lying between them. Germline CDR1 reads KGHSH; CDR2 reads LQKENI. This CDR3 is CASSPRGGTYEQYV. In DNA, the CDR3 is TGTGCCAGCTCACCAAGGGGCGGTACCTACGAGCAGTACGTC.

The CDR3 sequence is CSVLQGIPTEAFF. CDR3 nucleotide sequence: TGCAGCGTCCTACAGGGGATCCCCACTGAAGCTTTCTTT. The V gene is TRBV29-1, the J gene TRBJ1-1, with 7 bases fitting TRBD1. The CDR3 is made up of 13 amino acids. V lost 6 bases and J lost 4; bases outside the gene matches: 8. Germline V gene sequence: CDR1 SQVTM, CDR2 ANQGSEA.

The CDR3 region is CAWTRQGAPQPQHF. CDR3 nucleotide sequence: TGTGCCTGGACCAGACAGGGGGCGCCTCAGCCCCAGCATTTT. The chain recombines TRBV30 with TRBJ1-5, with 10 bases matching TRBD1. This CDR3 region has 14 residues. Germline-derived CDR1 and CDR2 are GTSNPN and SVGIG (reference sequence). Trimming cost V 4 bases and J 6 bases; bases outside gene matches: 6.

The chain uses TRBV6-5 and TRBJ2-3; unclear D gene. CDR1 is MNHEY, CDR2 SVGAGI, per germline. The CDR3 is 11 residues long. Trimming took 8 bases from V and 5 from J, leaving 8 bases between them. CDR3 residues: CASPYGDTQYF. CDR3 sequence (DNA): TGTGCCAGCCCCTATGGAGATACGCAGTATTTT.

The chain combines TRBV11-2 with TRBJ1-1; 11 bases align to TRBD1. The CDR3 extends over 13 amino acids. Germline-derived CDR1 and CDR2 are SGHAT and FQNNGV. Trimming took 5 bases from V and 7 from J; bases not matched to a gene: 3. For the CDR3, the DNA is TGTGCCAGCAGCCTCGGGACAGGGGGTGAAGCTTTCTTT. It specifies CASSLGTGGEAFF.

The V and J genes are TRBV7-3 and TRBJ2-1, with 9 bases fitting TRBD2. Trimming took 6 bases from V and 4 from J; bases not matched to a gene: 10. Looked up from germline, CDR1 is SGHTA and CDR2 is FQGTGA. The CDR3 runs 16 residues. The CDR3 protein is CASSSTGSGRYNEQFF. CDR3 nucleotide sequence: TGTGCCAGCAGTTCAACCGGGAGCGGGAGGTACAATGAGCAGTTCTTC. Supplemented by reference TRBV7-3 and TRBJ2-1, the full variable domain reads GAGVSQTPSNKVTEKGKYVELRCDPISGHTALYWYRQSLGQGPEFLIYFQGTGAADDSGLPNDRFFAVRPEGSVSTLKIQRTERGDSAVYLCASSSTGSGRYNEQFFGPGTRLTVL.

The CDR3 DNA is TGTGCCAGCAGAACGGACAGGGGGGCTGAAGCTTTCTTT. Translation gives CASRTDRGAEAFF. The gene calls are TRBV7-2 and TRBJ1-1; 10 bases are a match to TRBD1. There are 13 residues in the CDR3. The germline V gene has CDR1 SGHTA and CDR2 FQGNSA. With V trimmed by 6 bases and J by 6 bases, 4 bases remained unmatched.